This is a list of T cell receptor beta chains from one sample in a study of shared clonotypes between healthy human individuals. The method was immunoSEQ multiplex PCR; TCRdb's version includes in-frame clones alone and lacks a portion of them. The sample contains approximately 2,000,000 clones, 85% to 95% of which appear only once. The material sequenced was naive CD4+ T cells from PBMCs. The receptors derive from a man younger than 30 in good health. Some clones in this sample may be carry-over from other donors' samples. The CDR3 runs from the conserved cysteine through the conserved F or W. A D gene is named only where the DNA matches it firmly.

D | J | V | CDR3
TRBD1 | TRBJ1-2 | TRBV5-1 | CASSSLQGSYGYTF
- | TRBJ2-1 | TRBV5-1 | CASSLSGGYNEQFF
- | TRBJ2-1 | TRBV5-1 | CASSLPNDRNEQFF
- | TRBJ1-4 | TRBV29-1 | CSVLSQLGEKLFF
TRBD1 | TRBJ2-7 | TRBV9 | CASSADRGQGEQYF
- | TRBJ2-7 | TRBV9 | CASAGMEGLTYEQYF
TRBD1 | TRBJ2-1 | TRBV7-2 | CASSPRGPNEQFF
- | TRBJ1-5 | TRBV18 | CASSPLGGNQPQHF
- | TRBJ1-1 | TRBV10-1 | CASSESPGGEAFF
- | TRBJ2-7 | TRBV4-2 | CASSQGLQSPPYEQYF
- | TRBJ2-3 | TRBV28 | CASRKNQGNRGFSTDTQYF
- | TRBJ2-2 | TRBV5-8 | CASSLYVTATNTGELFF
- | TRBJ1-2 | TRBV18 | CASSADSNYGYTF
- | TRBJ1-2 | TRBV19 | CASSIRTLFLQDYGYTF
- | TRBJ2-3 | TRBV5-1 | CASSLASGWTDTQYF
TRBD2 | TRBJ2-5 | TRBV28 | CASSGDGGETQYF
- | TRBJ1-4 | TRBV18 | CASSPPIATNEKLFF
- | TRBJ2-2 | TRBV6-6 | CASSYSGPRGIGELFF
- | TRBJ2-7 | TRBV30 | CAWSVLGLGEQYF
- | TRBJ2-2 | TRBV5-1 | CASSPRLGHGELFF
- | TRBJ1-4 | TRBV9 | CASSTRPMVDATNEKLFF
- | TRBJ1-2 | TRBV9 | CASSASNYGYTF
- | TRBJ2-7 | TRBV6-1 | CASSEGRGDSYEQYF
TRBD1 | TRBJ2-2 | TRBV2 | CASSQQGTTGELFF
- | TRBJ2-3 | TRBV28 | CASSSGFPQGTQYF
- | TRBJ2-3 | TRBV18 | CASLRDYTDTQYF
- | TRBJ1-2 | TRBV27 | CASSLGQFYGYTF
- | TRBJ2-1 | TRBV19 | CASSTRTSYNEQFF
- | TRBJ1-3 | TRBV7-9 | CASSLMSGNTIYF